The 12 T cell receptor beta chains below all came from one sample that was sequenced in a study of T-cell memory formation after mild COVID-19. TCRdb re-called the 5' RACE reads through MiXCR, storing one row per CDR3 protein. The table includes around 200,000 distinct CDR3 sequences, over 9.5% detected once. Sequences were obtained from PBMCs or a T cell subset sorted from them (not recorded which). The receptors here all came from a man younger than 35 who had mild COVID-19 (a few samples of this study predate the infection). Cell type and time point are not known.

CDR3: CATSRDKQGGYEQYF. In nucleotides, the CDR3 is TGTGCCACCAGCAGAGATAAGCAGGGCGGCTACGAGCAGTACTTC. This chain links TRBV15 with TRBJ2-7; the D gene is possibly TRBD1 (5 bases). Germline loops: CDR1 LNHNV, CDR2 YYDKDF (reference sequence). The V end lost 0 bases, the J end lost 3 bases, and 12 bases lay between the germline ends. There are 15 residues in the CDR3.

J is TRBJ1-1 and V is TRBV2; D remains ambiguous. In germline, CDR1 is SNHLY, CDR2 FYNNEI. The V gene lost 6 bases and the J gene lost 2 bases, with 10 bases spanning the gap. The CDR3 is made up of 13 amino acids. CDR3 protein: CASRLSANTEAFF. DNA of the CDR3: TGTGCCAGCAGACTCTCGGCAAACACTGAAGCTTTCTTT.

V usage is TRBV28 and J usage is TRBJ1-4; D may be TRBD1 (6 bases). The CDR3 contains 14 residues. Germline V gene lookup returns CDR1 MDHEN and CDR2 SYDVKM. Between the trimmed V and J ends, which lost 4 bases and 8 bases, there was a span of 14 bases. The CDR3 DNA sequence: TGTGCCAGCAGTTCCCCGGGACACAACGAAAAACTGTTTTTT. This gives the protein CASSSPGHNEKLFF.

CDR3 sequence (DNA): TGTGCCAGCAGCTTAGTCTCCCTCGTTGGCTACACCTTC. Its protein product is CASSLVSLVGYTF. V gene TRBV11-2 combines with J gene TRBJ1-2; D gene uncertain. V lost 1 base, J lost 7 bases, and 10 bases lay in between. Germline CDR1 and CDR2: SGHAT and FQNNGV. The CDR3 loop spans 13 amino acids.

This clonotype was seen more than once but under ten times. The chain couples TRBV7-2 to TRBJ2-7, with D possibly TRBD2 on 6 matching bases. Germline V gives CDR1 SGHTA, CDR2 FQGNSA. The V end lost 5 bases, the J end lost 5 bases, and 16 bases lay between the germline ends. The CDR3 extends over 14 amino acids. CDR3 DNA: TGTGCCAGCAGCCCGCAGACTAGTATACACGAGCAGTACTTC. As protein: CASSPQTSIHEQYF.

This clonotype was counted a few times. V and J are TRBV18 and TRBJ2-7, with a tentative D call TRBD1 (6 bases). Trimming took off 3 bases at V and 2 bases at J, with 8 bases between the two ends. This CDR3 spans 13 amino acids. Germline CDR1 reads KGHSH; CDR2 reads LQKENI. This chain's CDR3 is CASSPTGPYEQYF. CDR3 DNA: TGTGCCAGCTCACCCACAGGGCCCTACGAGCAGTACTTC.

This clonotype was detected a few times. CDR3 sequence: CSASIPGLHQPQHF. In nucleotides, the CDR3 is TGCAGTGCTAGTATACCAGGACTACATCAGCCCCAGCATTTT. V and J are TRBV20-1 and TRBJ1-5, with D unresolved. The ends were cut back, 3 bases at V and 5 bases at J, with 14 bases in the middle. The CDR3 totals 14 residues. Germline-derived CDR1 and CDR2 are DFQATT and SNEGSKA (reference sequence).

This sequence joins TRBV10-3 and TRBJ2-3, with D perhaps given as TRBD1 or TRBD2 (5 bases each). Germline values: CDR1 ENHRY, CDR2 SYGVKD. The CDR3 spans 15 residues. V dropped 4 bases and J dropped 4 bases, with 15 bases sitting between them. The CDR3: CAISAEGSSSDTQYF. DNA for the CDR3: TGTGCCATCAGTGCTGAGGGGTCTTCTTCAGATACGCAGTATTTT.

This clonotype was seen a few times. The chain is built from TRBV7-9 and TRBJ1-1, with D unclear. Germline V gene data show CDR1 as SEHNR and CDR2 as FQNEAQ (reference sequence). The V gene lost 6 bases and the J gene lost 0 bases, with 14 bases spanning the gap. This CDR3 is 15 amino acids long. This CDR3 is CASRKRETMNTEAFF. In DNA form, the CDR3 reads TGTGCCAGCAGGAAGAGGGAAACTATGAACACTGAAGCTTTCTTT. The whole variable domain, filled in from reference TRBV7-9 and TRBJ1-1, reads DTGVSQNPRHKITKRGQNVTFRCDPISEHNRLYWYRQTLGQGPEFLTYFQNEAQLEKSRLLSDRFSAERPKGSFSTLEIQRTEQGDSAMYLCASRKRETMNTEAFFGQGTRLTVV.

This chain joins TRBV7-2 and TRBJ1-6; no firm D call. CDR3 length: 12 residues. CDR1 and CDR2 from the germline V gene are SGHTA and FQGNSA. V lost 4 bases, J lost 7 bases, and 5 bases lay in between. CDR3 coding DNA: TGTGCCAGCAGCTGGCAGAATTCACCCCTCCACTTT. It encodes CASSWQNSPLHF.

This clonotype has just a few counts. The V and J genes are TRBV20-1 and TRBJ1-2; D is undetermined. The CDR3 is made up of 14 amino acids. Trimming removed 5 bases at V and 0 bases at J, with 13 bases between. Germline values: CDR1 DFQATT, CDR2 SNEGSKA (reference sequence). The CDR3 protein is CSAPTGASNYGYTF. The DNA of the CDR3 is TGCAGTGCTCCGACGGGTGCGTCTAACTATGGCTACACCTTC.

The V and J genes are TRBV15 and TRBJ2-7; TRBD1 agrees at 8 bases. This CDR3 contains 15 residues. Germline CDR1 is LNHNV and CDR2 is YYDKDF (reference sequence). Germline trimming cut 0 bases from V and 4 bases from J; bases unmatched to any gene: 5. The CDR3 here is CATSRDLNRGYEQYV. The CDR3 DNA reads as TGTGCCACCAGCAGAGATCTTAACAGGGGGTACGAGCAGTACGTC.